This TCR beta chain was found in a study of blood T cell repertoires in COVID-19. Using immunoSEQ multiplex PCR, the repertoire was profiled, and TCRdb retains in-frame clones only, with some absent. The sample contains roughly 260,000 clones, approximately 91% of which appear only once. Germline V gives CDR1 MNHEY, CDR2 SMNVEV (reference sequence). With 5 bases removed from V and 0 bases from J, the gap between germline ends came to 11 bases. There are 16 residues in the CDR3. The clonotype originates from a human donor in a cohort exposed to, infected with or recovered from COVID-19 (not recorded which). The donor label of this sample is uncertain. The sequencing sample was made of PBMCs or T cells enriched from blood (not recorded which). This chain uses TRBV27 with TRBJ1-6, with no clear D. DNA for the CDR3: TGTGCCAGCAGTCCCAGTTGGAGCTCCTATAATTCACCCCTCCACTTT. This translates into CASSPSWSSYNSPLHF.